What follows are 27 T cell receptor beta chains derived from one specimen sequenced in a study of cytomegalovirus exposure and HLA in healthy donors. Method: immunoSEQ multiplex PCR; TCRdb's copy keeps in-frame clones and lacks some. The repertoire consists of around 150,000 clones, with 88% occurring once and the leading ten covering 7% to 9%. Sequencing input: PBMCs. Every receptor here comes from a woman aged 18-29 years in good health and CMV-seropositive.

About this clone itself: Other DNA sequences of this sample code for an identical CDR3. The chain is built from TRBV30 and TRBJ1-1; 9 bases align to TRBD1. The germline gives CDR1 GTSNPN, CDR2 SVGIG (reference sequence). V dropped 5 bases and J dropped 0; count of bases not matched to a gene: 1. The CDR3 is 13 residues long. CDR3 bases: TGTGCCTGGGGGACAGGGATGAACACTGAAGCTTTCTTT. This translates into CAWGTGMNTEAFF.

The J gene is TRBJ2-7, the V gene TRBV28, with TRBD2 matching 10 bases. The CDR3 consists of 14 residues. V lost 6 bases to trimming and J lost 13 bases; unmatched junction nucleotides: 15. The germline V gene encodes CDR1 MDHEN and CDR2 SYDVKM. In DNA, the CDR3 is TGTGCCAGCAGCTCCAGGCCTCCCGGGACTAGCGAATACTTC. Translated: CASSSRPPGTSEYF. The complete variable domain, with remaining parts taken from reference TRBV28 and TRBJ2-7, reads DVKVTQSSRYLVKRTGEKVFLECVQDMDHENMFWYRQDPGLGLRLIYFSYDVKMKEKGDIPEGYSVSREKKERFSLILESASTNQTSMYLCASSSRPPGTSEYFGPGTRLTVT.

This clone was seen a few times. The chain has TRBV2 and TRBJ1-5; possible D gene TRBD1, 6 bases. Germline CDR1 and CDR2: SNHLY and FYNNEI. Trimming cost V 4 bases and J 6 bases, with 7 bases left between them. CDR3 size: 12 residues. This CDR3 reads CASSGTAQPQHF. The CDR3 region has the DNA TGTGCCAGCAGTGGGACAGCTCAGCCCCAGCATTTT. The whole variable domain, filled in from reference TRBV2 and TRBJ1-5, reads EPEVTQTPSHQVTQMGQEVILRCVPISNHLYFYWYRQILGQKVEFLVSFYNNEISEKSEIFDDQFSVERPDGSNFTLKIRSTKLEDSAMYFCASSGTAQPQHFGDGTRLSIL.

The V call is TRBV28, the J call TRBJ2-7, with 7 bases matching TRBD2. Germline V gives CDR1 MDHEN, CDR2 SYDVKM. V shed 2 bases, J shed 3 bases, and the junction held 7 bases outside the gene matches. The CDR3 consists of 15 residues. The CDR3 sequence: CASSLGGGPYYEQYF. CDR3 DNA: TGTGCCAGCAGTTTAGGGGGAGGGCCTTACTACGAGCAGTACTTC.

The V and J genes are TRBV5-4 and TRBJ2-3, with 9 bases matching TRBD2. The germline V gene encodes CDR1 SGHNT and CDR2 YYREEE (reference sequence). V shed 4 bases, J shed 0 bases, and the junction held 9 bases outside the gene matches. CDR3 length: 17 amino acids. The chain's CDR3 is CASSPVPAGGSTDTQYF. In nucleotides, the CDR3 is TGTGCCAGCAGCCCCGTTCCGGCGGGGGGGAGCACAGATACGCAGTATTTT.

The chain has TRBV27 and TRBJ2-5; 11 nucleotides match TRBD2. Germline V gives CDR1 MNHEY, CDR2 SMNVEV (reference sequence). V was pared by 4 bases and J by 5 bases, with 12 bases of the junction left unmatched. The CDR3 spans 17 residues. The CDR3 protein is CASSSLLAGDPGETQYF. The CDR3 nucleotides are TGTGCCAGCAGTTCCTTACTAGCGGGAGACCCTGGGGAGACCCAGTACTTC.

The chain recombines TRBV7-9 with TRBJ1-2; no clear D gene. Trimming pared 5 bases from V and 2 bases from J, leaving 12 bases between. The CDR3 extends over 14 amino acids. CDR1 and CDR2 (germline): SEHNR, FQNEAQ (reference sequence). The CDR3 here is CASSPRTENYGYTF. CDR3 DNA: TGTGCCAGCAGCCCCCGGACTGAAAACTATGGCTACACCTTC.

Only a few counts were recorded for this clone. V is TRBV4-1 and J is TRBJ2-3; possible D gene TRBD1, 6 bases. Germline V gene sequence: CDR1 MGHRA, CDR2 YSYEKL. The CDR3 runs 16 residues. Deletions cut 4 bases from V and 2 bases from J, with 16 bases between. The DNA for the CDR3 is TGCGCCAGCAGCCTTGTGGGACAAGATCACACAGATACGCAGTATTTT. It codes for CASSLVGQDHTDTQYF.

The CDR3 here is CASSLDFGTRQETQYF. In nucleotides, the CDR3 is TGTGCCAGCAGCTTAGACTTCGGGACTCGCCAAGAGACCCAGTACTTC. J is TRBJ2-5 and V is TRBV7-6; weak D call: TRBD2 (6 bases). The CDR3 runs to 16 residues. V lost 1 base, J lost 1 base, and 13 bases lay in between. Germline CDR1 is SGHVS and CDR2 is FNYEAQ.

This clone was observed a few times. The chain is built from TRBV28 and TRBJ2-7; maybe TRBD1 (6 bases). The CDR3 has 15 amino acids. Germline CDR1 reads MDHEN; CDR2 reads SYDVKM. V was cut by 7 bases and J by 5 bases, with 21 bases left in between. CDR3 region: CASKAVGTLIDEQYF. The CDR3 coding sequence is TGTGCCAGCAAGGCTGTGGGGACATTGATAGACGAGCAGTACTTC.

CDR3 nucleotide sequence: TGTGCCAGCAGCTTGGGACAGAGGCACGAGACCCAGTACTTC. This encodes CASSLGQRHETQYF. The genes are TRBV11-3 and TRBJ2-5, with 7 bases aligning to TRBD1. Germline CDR1 and CDR2: SGHNT and YENEEA. The length of the CDR3 is 14 residues. V lost 3 bases, J lost 5 bases, and 6 bases stayed unmatched. Combining the CDR3 with reference TRBV11-3 and TRBJ2-5 gives the whole variable domain EAGVVQSPRYKIIEKKQPVAFWCNPISGHNTLYWYLQNLGQGPELLIRYENEEAVDDSQLPKDRFSAERLKGVDSTLKIQPAELGDSAVYLCASSLGQRHETQYFGPGTRLLVL.

This clone was observed a single time. The V and J genes are TRBV19 and TRBJ1-2; TRBD1 might be the D (5 bases). Germline CDR1 reads LNHDA; CDR2 reads SQIVND (reference sequence). Trimming removed 5 bases at V and 4 bases at J, with 11 bases between. The CDR3 is made up of 13 amino acids. CDR3: CASSPAGGYGYTF. CDR3 coding DNA: TGTGCCAGTAGTCCCGCGGGGGGCTATGGCTACACCTTC.

The chain carries TRBV5-1 and TRBJ1-2; D is unclear. Germline V gene data show CDR1 as SGHRS and CDR2 as YFSETQ. V was shortened by 5 bases and J by 2 bases, with 19 bases between the two germline ends. There are 16 residues in the CDR3. The CDR3 coding sequence is TGCGCCAGCAGTTTCCCCCTCGAGGGAGGGAACTATGGCTACACCTTC. It yields the protein CASSFPLEGGNYGYTF.

The chain combines TRBV11-3 with TRBJ2-2; 8 bases are a match to TRBD1. This CDR3 is 18 amino acids long. Germline CDR1 is SGHNT and CDR2 is YENEEA. The V gene end was trimmed by 5 bases and the J gene end by 3 bases; junction bases not matched to a gene: 14. CDR3 region: CASSKRQGAVGDTGELFF. The CDR3 DNA follows: TGTGCCAGCAGCAAACGCCAGGGGGCGGTTGGTGACACCGGGGAGCTGTTTTTT.

The CDR3 nucleotides read TGCGCCAGCAGCTTGCCTGGGGGGGACTATGGCTACACCTTC. This sequence encodes CASSLPGGDYGYTF. The rearrangement links TRBV5-1 to TRBJ1-2, with D possibly being TRBD1 (5 bases). This CDR3 spans 14 amino acids. V gave up 1 base and J gave up 3 bases, with 10 bases separating them. Germline V gives CDR1 SGHRS, CDR2 YFSETQ.

J is TRBJ1-1 and V is TRBV9, with TRBD1 as a possible D gene (5 bases). Germline assignment: CDR1 SGDLS and CDR2 YYNGEE. V lost 3 bases and J lost 0, with 12 bases in between. This CDR3 contains 15 residues. CDR3 coding DNA: TGTGCCAGCAGCGCCGGTGGACATATGAACACTGAAGCTTTCTTT. Amino acid sequence: CASSAGGHMNTEAFF.

This clone was counted a single time. V is TRBV18 and J is TRBJ2-3; 7 bases line up with TRBD1. V dropped 4 bases and J dropped 5; count of bases not matched to a gene: 6. The CDR3 has 14 amino acids. The germline V gene has CDR1 KGHSH and CDR2 LQKENI. The CDR3 coding sequence is TGTGCCAGCTCACGGGACAGCGGTGGAGATACGCAGTATTTT. It specifies CASSRDSGGDTQYF.

Only one count was recorded for this clone. The chain's CDR3 is CASSVTSGDNEQYF. For the CDR3, the DNA is TGTGCCAGCAGCGTTACTTCAGGGGACAACGAGCAGTACTTC. V and J are TRBV11-2 and TRBJ2-7; weak D call: TRBD1 (6 bases). With 5 bases removed from V and 5 bases from J, the gap between germline ends came to 16 bases. Germline CDR1 and CDR2: SGHAT and FQNNGV. The CDR3 contains 14 residues.

The CDR3 is CASSVAGTGAKAFF. In nucleotides, the CDR3 is TGTGCCAGCAGCGTAGCCGGGACAGGGGCCAAAGCTTTCTTT. The chain is built from TRBV9 and TRBJ1-1, with 10 bases matching TRBD1. The germline gives CDR1 SGDLS, CDR2 YYNGEE. The CDR3 length is 14 residues. The trim removed 0 bases at V and 9 bases at J, leaving 5 bases unmatched.

The V and J genes are TRBV6-5 and TRBJ2-7, with 8 bases matching TRBD2. Looked up from germline, CDR1 is MNHEY and CDR2 is SVGAGI. This CDR3 contains 15 residues. The J segment lost 0 bases and the V segment lost 5 bases, leaving 6 bases of the junction unmatched. In DNA, the CDR3 is TGTGCCAGCAGTAGGACTAGCAGGAGCTCCTACGAGCAGTACTTC. As protein: CASSRTSRSSYEQYF.

This rearrangement joins TRBV5-1 to TRBJ2-3; 7 bases match TRBD1. Germline values: CDR1 SGHRS, CDR2 YFSETQ. This CDR3 has 15 amino acids. J lost 3 bases, V lost 0 bases, and 4 bases had no gene match. CDR3 amino acids: CASSLGGGGTDTQYF. CDR3 bases: TGCGCCAGCAGCTTGGGAGGGGGCGGTACAGATACGCAGTATTTT.

This chain uses TRBV18 with TRBJ1-6; D is uncertain. V was cut by 1 base and J by 13 bases, with 20 bases left in between. Germline values: CDR1 KGHSH, CDR2 LQKENI. The CDR3 is 16 residues long. CDR3 residues: CASSPLSLAINLPLHF. In DNA form, the CDR3 reads TGTGCCAGCTCACCACTCTCCTTGGCCATTAATCTCCCCCTCCACTTT.

This chain's CDR3 is CASSLVRGSDTGELFF. The DNA for the CDR3 is TGTGCCAGCAGCTTAGTCAGGGGATCGGACACCGGGGAGCTGTTTTTT. The chain joins TRBV11-3 to TRBJ2-2; tentatively, D is TRBD1 (6 bases). The germline V gene has CDR1 SGHNT and CDR2 YENEEA. The CDR3 has 16 residues. Trimming stripped 1 base from V and 3 bases from J, with 12 bases between.

The chain links TRBV18 to TRBJ1-3; 7 nucleotides match TRBD1. The CDR3 is 15 amino acids. The germline gives CDR1 KGHSH, CDR2 LQKENI. The V gene end was trimmed by 6 bases and the J gene end by 4 bases; junction bases not matched to a gene: 9. CDR3 sequence (DNA): TGTGCCAGCTCCCCCGGACAGGCCCCAGGAAACACCATATATTTT. Translation: CASSPGQAPGNTIYF.

This chain joins TRBV2 and TRBJ1-1, with 10 bases fitting TRBD1. CDR3 length equals 14 residues. Per the germline V gene, CDR1 is SNHLY and CDR2 is FYNNEI. V shed 4 bases, J shed 6 bases, and the junction held 5 bases outside the gene matches. The CDR3 nucleotides are TGTGCCAGCAGTGCTACGACAGGGGGCTCTGAAGCTTTCTTT. Its translation is CASSATTGGSEAFF.

About this clone: This sample also contains other DNA sequences that code for the same CDR3. J is TRBJ1-1 and V is TRBV27; TRBD1 might be the D (5 bases). Looked up from germline, CDR1 is MNHEY and CDR2 is SMNVEV (reference sequence). The germline V and J ends were trimmed by 3 bases and 3 bases, with 8 bases remaining between them. CDR3 length: 13 amino acids. CDR3 residues: CASSFQGDTEAFF. For the CDR3, the DNA is TGTGCCAGCAGTTTTCAGGGTGACACTGAAGCTTTCTTT.

This clone was detected only once. The chain uses TRBV9 and TRBJ1-3; 9 bases match TRBD1. Trimming took 3 bases from V and 5 from J; bases not matched to a gene: 6. The CDR3 extends over 15 amino acids. Germline V CDR1 and CDR2: SGDLS, YYNGEE. The CDR3 coding sequence is TGTGCCAGCAGCGAGAGGACAGGGGACAGAAACACCATATATTTT. This gives the protein CASSERTGDRNTIYF.